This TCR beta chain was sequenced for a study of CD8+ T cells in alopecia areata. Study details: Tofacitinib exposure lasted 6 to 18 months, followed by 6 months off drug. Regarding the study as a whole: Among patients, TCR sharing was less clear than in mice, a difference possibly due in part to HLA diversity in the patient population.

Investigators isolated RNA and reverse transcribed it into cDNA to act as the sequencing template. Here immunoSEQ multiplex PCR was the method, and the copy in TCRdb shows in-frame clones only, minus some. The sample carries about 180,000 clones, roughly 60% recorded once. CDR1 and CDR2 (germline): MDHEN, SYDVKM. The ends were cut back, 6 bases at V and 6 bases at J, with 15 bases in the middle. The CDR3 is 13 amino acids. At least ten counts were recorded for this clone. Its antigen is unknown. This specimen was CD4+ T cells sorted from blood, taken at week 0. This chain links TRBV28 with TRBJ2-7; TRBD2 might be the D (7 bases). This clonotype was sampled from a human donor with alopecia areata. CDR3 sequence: CASSGGRGIEQYF. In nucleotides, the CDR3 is TGTGCCAGCAGCGGGGGGCGGGGCATCGAGCAGTACTTC.